Below are 11 T cell receptor beta chains sequenced from a single sample in a study of CD8+CD57+ T cells in acquired aplastic anemia. Using genomic DNA as the template, TCR beta VDJ and CDR3 profiling was carried out. TCRdb passed the reads through MiXCR, listing each CDR3 protein once. The sample shows around 180,000 distinct CDR3 sequences, less than 65% of them seen only once. What was sequenced was sorted CD4+, CD8+, or CD8+CD57+ T cells (not recorded which) from PBMCs. The receptors shown here come from a human donor with severe aplastic anemia or a healthy control (not recorded which).

The count of this clonotype is one. The chain joins TRBV20-1 to TRBJ2-7, with D unclear. This CDR3 is 13 amino acids long. Deletions cut 5 bases from V and 1 base from J, with 12 bases between. The germline V gene has CDR1 DFQATT and CDR2 SNEGSKA (reference sequence). The CDR3 DNA is TGCAGTGCTTGGACCACAGAGTCCTACGAGCAGTACTTC. Residues: CSAWTTESYEQYF.

The V call is TRBV6-5, the J call TRBJ2-5; TRBD1 matches at 7 bases. The J call could be wrong; TRBJ1-5 is a better fit for the DNA end. The CDR3 extends over 13 amino acids. Germline assignment: CDR1 MNHEY and CDR2 SVGAGI. In DNA form, the CDR3 reads TGTGCCGGGGCGACAGGGTTGGACCAGCCCCAGCATTTT. This gives the protein CAGATGLDQPQHF.

The chain combines TRBV5-6 with TRBJ2-1, with D perhaps matching TRBD2 (6 bases). Germline-derived CDR1 and CDR2 are SGHDT and YYEEEE. Trimming took 5 bases from V and 3 from J, leaving 15 bases between them. This CDR3 contains 15 residues. The CDR3 DNA follows: TGTGCCAGCAGTGCAGGAGCGGGCCTCTACAATGAGCAGTTCTTC. Protein sequence: CASSAGAGLYNEQFF.

The chain has TRBV24-1 and TRBJ1-2; D uncertain. The CDR3 length is 15 residues. The germline V and J ends were trimmed by 3 bases and 4 bases, with 14 bases remaining between them. Germline lookup yields CDR1 KGHDR and CDR2 SFDVKD. CDR3 sequence: CATSDGSPERYGYTF. The CDR3 nucleotides read TGTGCCACCAGTGATGGGTCACCAGAACGCTATGGCTACACCTTC.

This chain connects TRBV10-3 to TRBJ1-1; TRBD1 is a possible D gene (5 bases). V shed 5 bases and J shed 2 bases, with 18 bases lying between them. This CDR3 is built from 16 residues. Germline CDR1 reads ENHRY; CDR2 reads SYGVKD. CDR3 nucleotides: TGTGCCATCAGTACCGGGACGTCAAAAGGAAACACTGAAGCTTTCTTT. Protein sequence: CAISTGTSKGNTEAFF.

The V gene is TRBV7-2, the J gene TRBJ2-7, with D possibly being TRBD1 (6 bases). This CDR3 is 15 amino acids long. The germline V gene has CDR1 SGHTA and CDR2 FQGNSA. Trimming left V 4 bases short and J 2 bases short, with 15 bases between. CDR3 sequence reads: CASSSGQSPTYEQYF. CDR3 DNA sequence: TGTGCCAGCAGCTCCGGACAGAGCCCTACCTACGAGCAGTACTTC.

This clonotype came up many times. The rearrangement joins TRBV7-6 to TRBJ1-5; 8 bases match TRBD1. Germline CDR1 reads SGHVS; CDR2 reads FNYEAQ. V lost 5 bases and J lost 6; bases outside the gene matches: 12. CDR3 length: 16 residues. The CDR3 DNA reads as TGTGCCAGCAGCCCACTACAGGGGGAGTTTGGTCAGCCCCAGCATTTT. This codes for CASSPLQGEFGQPQHF.

The sample holds a few counts of this clonotype. The chain joins TRBV20-1 to TRBJ2-7, with TRBD1 matching 9 bases. The germline CDR1 and CDR2 sequences are DFQATT and SNEGSKA (reference sequence). V was pared by 4 bases and J by 5 bases, with 6 bases of the junction left unmatched. The CDR3 runs to 13 residues. This chain's CDR3 is CSAIRDRDHEQYF. CDR3 in DNA: TGCAGTGCTATCCGGGACAGGGACCACGAGCAGTACTTC.

CDR3 nucleotide sequence: TGTGCCAGGTCCTACGAGCAGTACTTC. This gives the protein CARSYEQYF. The V call is TRBV6-6, the J call TRBJ2-7, with D hard to call. Trimming removed 9 bases from V and 1 base from J, with 1 base in between. This CDR3 comprises 9 residues. The germline V gene encodes CDR1 MNHNY and CDR2 SVGAGI (reference sequence).

A few counts support this clonotype. The chain carries TRBV5-5 and TRBJ2-7, with D perhaps matching TRBD1 (5 bases). CDR1 is SGHKS, CDR2 YYEKEE, per germline (reference sequence). Trimming took 6 bases from V and 6 from J, leaving 19 bases between them. The CDR3 runs to 14 residues. The CDR3 coding sequence is TGTGCCAGCACCCTGGGGCAGGGAACGGGCGAGCAGTACTTC. Amino acids: CASTLGQGTGEQYF.

The gene calls are TRBV2 and TRBJ2-1, with unresolved D. Trimming removed 10 bases from V and 0 bases from J, with 10 bases in between. Germline CDR1 reads SNHLY; CDR2 reads FYNNEI. The CDR3 is 13 amino acids. CDR3 region: CANLASSYNEQFF. The CDR3 nucleotides are TGTGCCAACCTTGCGAGCTCCTACAATGAGCAGTTCTTC.